Listed below are T cell receptor beta chains from one sample, sequenced in a study of cytomegalovirus exposure and HLA in healthy donors. Clones were sequenced by immunoSEQ multiplex PCR, and TCRdb holds only the in-frame ones, with some missing. This table holds 85,000 to 100,000 clones, around four fifths found once. The sequenced sample consisted of PBMCs. These receptors came from a middle-aged man in good health and CMV-seropositive. Each CDR3 is given with its conserved first and last residue. The D gene is left open where the match is weak. Clone size appears in some rows only: once, few, many, or a class for an expanded clone.

abundance: -; j_gene: TRBJ1-4; d_gene: TRBD1; v_gene: TRBV14; CDR3aa: CASSLGQGENEKLFF; CDR3nt: TGTGCCAGCAGCTTAGGACAGGGAGAAAATGAAAAACTGTTTTTT
abundance: -; j_gene: TRBJ1-6; d_gene: -; v_gene: TRBV30; CDR3aa: CAWSVEGHTHSPLHF; CDR3nt: TGTGCCTGGAGTGTTGAGGGACACACCCATTCACCCCTCCACTTT
abundance: -; j_gene: TRBJ1-1; d_gene: TRBD1; v_gene: TRBV15; CDR3aa: CATSRNRQGLNTEAFF; CDR3nt: TGTGCCACCAGCAGAAATAGACAGGGACTGAACACTGAAGCTTTCTTT
abundance: few; j_gene: TRBJ2-1; d_gene: TRBD1; v_gene: TRBV5-1; CDR3aa: CASSLRTTGAYNEQFF; CDR3nt: TGCGCCAGCAGCTTACGAACGACAGGGGCCTACAATGAGCAGTTCTTC
abundance: -; j_gene: TRBJ1-1; d_gene: -; v_gene: TRBV6-5; CDR3aa: CASSSSSRDRHTEAFF; CDR3nt: -
abundance: -; j_gene: TRBJ1-1; d_gene: TRBD1; v_gene: TRBV6-5; CDR3aa: CASRETGDRSEAFF; CDR3nt: TGTGCCAGCAGAGAGACAGGGGATCGGTCTGAAGCTTTCTTT
abundance: -; j_gene: TRBJ2-1; d_gene: -; v_gene: TRBV9; CDR3aa: CASSVAANNEQFF; CDR3nt: TGTGCCAGCAGCGTAGCTGCTAACAATGAGCAGTTCTTC
abundance: few; j_gene: TRBJ2-7; d_gene: -; v_gene: TRBV4-3; CDR3aa: CASSFSPGGIYEQYF; CDR3nt: TGCGCCAGCAGCTTTTCCCCGGGTGGTATTTACGAGCAGTACTTC
abundance: -; j_gene: TRBJ2-4; d_gene: -; v_gene: TRBV28; CDR3aa: CASRQAARKNIQYF; CDR3nt: TGTGCCAGCAGGCAGGCCGCTCGCAAAAACATTCAGTACTTC
abundance: -; j_gene: TRBJ2-5; d_gene: -; v_gene: TRBV21-1; CDR3aa: CASSKVGTGGGETQYF; CDR3nt: TGTGCCAGCAGCAAAGTTGGGACAGGGGGCGGAGAGACCCAGTACTTC